The clone carrying this T cell receptor beta chain was found a few times. Distinct nucleotide sequences in the sample also encode this CDR3. In the authors' workflow: The assay estimated nucleated cells by amplifying reference gene primers. The method was immunoSEQ multiplex PCR; TCRdb's version includes in-frame clones alone and lacks a portion of them. V, J and clone size reflect that table, while D and trimming were determined from the DNA. The sample lists some 390,000 clones, 70% to 90% occurring once. This sample is part of a study of blood T cell repertoires in COVID-19. The wider study: Italy, Spain and the United States were the sources of the convalescent and acute COVID-19 samples. PBMCs, B-cell-depleted T cells, or T cells were the source of the cDNA or gDNA that made up the material.

Per the germline V gene, CDR1 is LNHDA and CDR2 is SQIVND (reference sequence). There are 17 residues in the CDR3. Trimming cost V 2 bases and J 4 bases, with 18 bases left between them. The TCR comes from a woman aged 55-70 years with COVID-19, enrolled during active disease. The rearrangement joins TRBV19 to TRBJ1-5; weak D call: TRBD1 (6 bases). The sample comprised peripheral blood. CDR3 region: CASSIRGGGASNQPQHF. DNA of the CDR3: TGTGCCAGTAGTATAAGGGGCGGGGGGGCCTCTAATCAGCCCCAGCATTTT.